The clone carrying this T cell receptor beta chain has ten or more counts. The antigen remains unidentified. This record comes from a study of CD8 T cells in ankylosing spondylitis. Each CDR3 protein gets one entry after TCRdb re-called the 5' RACE reads with MiXCR. This sample yields some 150,000 distinct CDR3 sequences, of which roughly 11% are seen a single time; 4.1% belongs to the top ten. Notes on the study in general: Several highly homologous variants made up a TCR beta motif, and this motif appeared characteristic of ankylosing spondylitis blood. Reportedly, disease-linked clones are significantly enriched in ankylosing spondylitis patients' matched synovial fluid. Some motif variants had been reported before (in reactive arthritis synovial fluid and blood). Researchers report that disease-linked clones proved CD8+ and relatively rare in peripheral blood.

The clonotype comes from a female donor with ankylosing spondylitis or in good health (not recorded which). Source material: blood, either unsorted or a sorted T cell fraction (not recorded which).

CDR3 residues: CASSLMTLYGNSPLHF. The DNA for the CDR3 is TGTGCCAGCAGCTTAATGACGTTGTACGGCAATTCACCCCTCCACTTT. The V gene is TRBV11-3, the J gene TRBJ1-6; no definite D call. This CDR3 is built from 16 residues. The germline V gene has CDR1 SGHNT and CDR2 YENEEA. The germline V and J ends were trimmed by 2 bases and 7 bases, with 15 bases remaining between them.